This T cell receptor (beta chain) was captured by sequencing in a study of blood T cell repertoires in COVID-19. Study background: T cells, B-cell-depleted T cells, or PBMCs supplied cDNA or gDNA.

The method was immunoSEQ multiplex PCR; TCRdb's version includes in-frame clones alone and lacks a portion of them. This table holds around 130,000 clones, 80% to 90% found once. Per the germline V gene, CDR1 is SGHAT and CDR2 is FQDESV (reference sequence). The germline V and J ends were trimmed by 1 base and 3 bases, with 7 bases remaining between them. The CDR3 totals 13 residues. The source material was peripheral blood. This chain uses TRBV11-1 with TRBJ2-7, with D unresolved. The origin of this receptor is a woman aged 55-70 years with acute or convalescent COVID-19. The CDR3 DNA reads TGTGCCAGCAGCTTAGGTCCGGGCTACGAGCAGTACTTC. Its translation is CASSLGPGYEQYF. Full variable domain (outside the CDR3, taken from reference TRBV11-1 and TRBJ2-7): EAEVAQSPRYKITEKSQAVAFWCDPISGHATLYWYRQILGQGPELLVQFQDESVVDDSQLPKDRFSAERLKGVDSTLKIQPAELGDSAMYLCASSLGPGYEQYFGPGTRLTVT.